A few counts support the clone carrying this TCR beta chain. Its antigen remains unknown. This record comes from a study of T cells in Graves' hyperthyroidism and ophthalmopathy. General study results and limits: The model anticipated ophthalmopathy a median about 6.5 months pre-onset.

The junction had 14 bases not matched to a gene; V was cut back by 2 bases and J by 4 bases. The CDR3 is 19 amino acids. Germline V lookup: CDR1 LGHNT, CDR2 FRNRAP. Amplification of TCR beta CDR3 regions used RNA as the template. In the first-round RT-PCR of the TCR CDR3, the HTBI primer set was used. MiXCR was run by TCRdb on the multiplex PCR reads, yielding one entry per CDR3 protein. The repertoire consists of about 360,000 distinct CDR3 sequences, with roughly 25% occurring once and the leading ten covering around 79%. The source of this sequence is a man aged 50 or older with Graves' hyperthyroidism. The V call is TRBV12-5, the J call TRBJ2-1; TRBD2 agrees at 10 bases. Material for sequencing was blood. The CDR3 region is CASGLTGSQGLAFYNEQFF. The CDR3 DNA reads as TGTGCTAGTGGTTTGACAGGGTCCCAGGGACTAGCGTTTTACAATGAGCAGTTCTTC.